This T cell receptor (beta chain) originates from a study of graft-versus-host responses after intestinal transplantation. General observations from the study: Early after transplant, HvG clones declined as circulating GvH clones peaked. High graft-versus-host to host-versus-graft T cell clonal ratios marked allografts of patients with graft-donor macrochimerism.

CDR1 and CDR2 from the germline V gene are MGHRA and YSYEKL. Trimming pared 5 bases from V and 0 bases from J, leaving 21 bases between. The CDR3 covers 18 residues. A remark on this clone: Antigen specificity is unknown.

Sequencing was performed with immunoSEQ multiplex PCR; in TCRdb, only in-frame clones are kept and a portion is missing. This repertoire shows 20,000 to 25,000 clones, approximately 92% found once; its top ten account for 43%. This receptor was identified in a human patient who received an intestinal transplant, so some T cells may come from the graft donor. The sample in question was PBMCs, obtained about 260 days after intestinal transplant. This chain links TRBV4-1 with TRBJ2-3; a possible D gene is TRBD2 (6 bases). The CDR3 loop reads CASSFPTSTARSTDTQYF. Here the CDR3 DNA reads TGCGCCAGCAGCTTCCCGACTAGTACCGCCAGAAGCACAGATACGCAGTATTTT.